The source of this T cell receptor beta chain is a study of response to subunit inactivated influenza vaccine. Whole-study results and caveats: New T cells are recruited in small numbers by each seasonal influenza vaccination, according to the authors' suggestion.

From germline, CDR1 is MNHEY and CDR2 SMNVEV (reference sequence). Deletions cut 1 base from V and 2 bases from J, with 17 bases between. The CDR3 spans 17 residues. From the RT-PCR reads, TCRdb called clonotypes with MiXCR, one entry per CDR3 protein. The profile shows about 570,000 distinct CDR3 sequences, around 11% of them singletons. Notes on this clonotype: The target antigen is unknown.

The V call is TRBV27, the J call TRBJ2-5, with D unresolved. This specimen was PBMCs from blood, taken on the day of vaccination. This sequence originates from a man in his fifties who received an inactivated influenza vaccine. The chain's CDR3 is CASSLFPNTPPQETQYF. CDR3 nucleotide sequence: TGTGCCAGCAGTTTATTCCCCAATACACCCCCTCAAGAGACCCAGTACTTC.